The T cell receptor beta chain under discussion was sequenced for a study of blood T cells in healthy people across ages (dated by TCRdb to the mid-2010s). With respect to the entire study: Template switching captured roughly one uniquely barcoded TCR beta cDNA molecule per two T cells in model experiments. Using deep sequencing normalized with unique cDNA molecular identifiers, the study measured how TCR beta repertoire diversity changes with age. The donors were split into four age groups: young (average about 16 years), middle-aged (39), aged (roughly 65) and long-lived (approximately 80). To avoid experimental bias, donors of different ages were distributed randomly across sequencing lanes. The study analyzed two additional independent replicas of 1 million unique cDNA reads from the same blood draw for two donors, one aged 18 to 30 and one aged 80 or older. What the study reported, not specific to this receptor: Because the CMV infection status of the donors was unknown, age-related changes in expanded clonotypes may potentially have been confounded. Since profiling was done on bulk unsorted PBMCs, naive and antigen-experienced compartments could not be conclusively compared. A strong correlation was found between observed TCR beta diversity and the percentage of naive T cells measured by flow cytometry. Compared with the aged group, the long-lived group had more naive CD4+ T cells, fewer expanded clones and increased TCR diversity, suggesting age selection. As age increased, observed TCR beta diversity per million T cells dropped in a roughly linear way, and a significant reduction was already evident by age about 40. Estimates of total diversity based on one million sequenced T cells were regarded as lower bounds and as underestimates.

The approximately 41 donors, aged about 6 to 100 years, were systemically healthy Caucasian individuals from Russia. Each donor gave ten milliliters of peripheral blood, drawn into EDTA-treated Vacutainer tubes. Ficoll-Paque density-gradient centrifugation was used to isolate PBMCs, with at least 6 million per sample. Total RNA was extracted from PBMCs with Trizol reagent, with at least 6 micrograms obtained per sample. The percentages of naive CD45RAhigh/CD27high T cells were determined by flow cytometry on a PBMC aliquot from every donor. This clonotype was detected ten times or more. The antigen this receptor binds is unknown. No per-base quality is available; no much larger clone lies one base away. Preparation of the library involved 5' RACE. The sample was run on an Illumina HiSeq 2500. The second PCR ran for about 7 to 11 cycles and used a J-beta primer mix along with a sample-barcoded 5' primer. Each TCR beta cDNA molecule received a unique molecular identifier from a template-switch 5' adaptor carrying 12 random nucleotides. At least 2.5 million CDR3-containing paired-end reads were obtained from each sample. First-strand cDNA was synthesized from all RNA with the Mint cDNA synthesis kit, primed by a TRBC-specific oligonucleotide. After uracil-DNA glycosylase treatment, a first 18-cycle PCR used universal primers M1SS and BC2_uni_R on all cDNA. Per the authors' processing: For normalization, 1 million high-quality reads were randomly selected from each sample, with every read carrying a distinct molecular identifier. Reads with shared molecular identifiers were discarded instead of being binned into consensus sequences. CDR3 identification, clonotype clustering and error correction used MiTCR with a Q25 quality threshold and the strictest error-elimination algorithm. A nonparametric unseen species model with Euler transformation was used to estimate lower-bound total TCR beta diversity. TCRdb reprocessed the public reads (quality trimming at Q25 with fastp, clone calling with MiXCR) and kept in-frame beta chains. For every CDR3 protein sequence, its rows merge into one entry that carries the most common genes and DNA. The V and J calls shown here were made by TCRdb, not taken from the authors' results. The sample contains some 1.5 million distinct CDR3 sequences, 28% of them found a single time. The top ten hold about 8% of the sample.

Trimming at the junction amounts to 3 bases on V and 4 bases on J, and the germline ends lie 6 bases apart. The CDR3 contains 12 residues, cysteine and phenylalanine counted. The retained sequence is limited to the CDR3, 36 bases, with the frame set at the first base. CDR1 and CDR2, per the germline V gene, are SNHLY and FYNNEI. This receptor was identified in a young woman in good health. The V and J segments used are TRBV2 and TRBJ1-2; the D gene cannot be resolved reliably. Specimen: blood. The sequenced DNA is TGTGCCAGCAGTGACGCAGGCTATGGCTACACCTTC. This translates into CASSDAGYGYTF. The reference TRBV2 and TRBJ1-2 proteins fill in what lies around the CDR3, so the full variable domain reads EPEVTQTPSHQVTQMGQEVILRCVPISNHLYFYWYRQILGQKVEFLVSFYNNEISEKSEIFDDQFSVERPDGSNFTLKIRSTKLEDSAMYFCASSDAGYGYTFGSGTRLTVV.